Sequencing of this T cell receptor (beta chain) was carried out in a study of T cells in Graves' hyperthyroidism and ophthalmopathy. Study-wide results and caveats: Most thyroid-expanded clonotypes above 0.001 were also found in blood.

Clinical symptoms, serum thyroxine and TRAb, thyroid ultrasound and orbital computed tomography together formed the diagnostic basis. Regions amplified from RNA transcripts were the TCR beta CDR3 regions. Using the HTBI primer set, a first-round RT-PCR was run on the TCR CDR3. TCRdb processed the multiplex PCR reads anew with MiXCR; each CDR3 protein has one entry. Of about 540,000 distinct CDR3 sequences listed, 46% are singletons. About this clonotype itself: The antigen is unknown.

Germline values: CDR1 SGHVS, CDR2 FNYEAQ. The V gene end was trimmed by 6 bases and the J gene end by 2 bases; junction bases not matched to a gene: 14. This CDR3 is built from 19 residues. This chain uses TRBV7-6 with TRBJ2-2; 11 bases fit TRBD1. This receptor was obtained from a woman under 30 with Graves' hyperthyroidism. Source material: peripheral blood or thyroid tissue (not recorded which). The CDR3, as DNA: TGTGCCAGCAGGGGTACCCCGGGACAGGGGGGGTTTAACACCGGGGAGCTGTTTTTT. Translation gives CASRGTPGQGGFNTGELFF.